This TCR beta chain appears in the sequencing data of a study of OX40 agonist ivuxolimab in advanced cancers. Across the study: Cohort: more than 75% men, mean age 60, aged about 20 to 85. Antecedent anti-PD-1, anti-PD-L1 or anti-CTLA-4 therapy was permissible, with 30% to 50% having received some. Three dose-escalation patients had partial responses: one with hepatocellular carcinoma and two with cutaneous melanoma. Study-wide points: Low clonal expansion, among the lowest seen, marked partial responders at 0.1-3.0 mg/kg.

There are 14 residues in the CDR3. From germline, CDR1 is ENHRY and CDR2 SYGVKD. Trimming pared 11 bases from V and 7 bases from J, leaving 20 bases between. Assay used: immunoSEQ multiplex PCR; TCRdb lists only in-frame clones, some missing. The sample contains 20,000 to 25,000 clones, approximately 90% of which appear only once. About this clone: As yet, its antigen is unknown.

This receptor was identified in an adult with an advanced solid tumor such as melanoma, head and neck, liver or kidney cancer. This sequence joins TRBV10-3 and TRBJ2-2; D is ambiguous. The sequencing here drew on CD4+ or CD8+ T cells sorted from blood, taken in a trial of the OX40 agonist ivuxolimab. The CDR3 DNA is TGTGCCGCGACAACGATGGTGGTTAGCGGGGAGCTGTTTTTT. The encoded protein is CAATTMVVSGELFF.